This entry lists 29 T cell receptor beta chains sequenced from one sample in a study of T-cell reconstitution after alpha-beta-depleted transplantation in children. Researchers prepared the TCRbeta library using unique molecular identifiers, the study reports. TCRdb re-derived calls from the PCR reads in MiXCR, one entry per CDR3 protein. In the table there are roughly 300,000 distinct CDR3 sequences, 10% of which are singletons. This sample comprised PBMCs from the stem cell graft donor, obtained from the stem cell graft. The receptor source for this set is a human donor who donated a stem cell graft to a child with acute lymphoblastic leukemia.

As DNA, the CDR3 is TGTGCCAGCAGCCCCTACGAGAATTCACCCCTCCACTTT. It encodes CASSPYENSPLHF. The chain employs TRBV12-3 or TRBV12-4 and TRBJ1-6; D not certain. The CDR3 loop spans 13 amino acids. The V and J ends lost 6 bases and 7 bases respectively, with 10 bases between them.

V is TRBV7-9 and J is TRBJ2-7; unclear D gene. Trimming pared 1 base from V and 3 bases from J, leaving 10 bases between. Germline-derived CDR1 and CDR2 are SEHNR and FQNEAQ (reference sequence). The CDR3 is 14 residues long. CDR3 sequence reads: CASSLERPNYEQYF. Here the CDR3 DNA reads TGTGCCAGCAGCTTAGAAAGGCCCAACTACGAGCAGTACTTC.

V usage is TRBV5-1 and J usage is TRBJ2-2, with D perhaps TRBD1 or TRBD2 (5 bases each). Germline V gene lookup returns CDR1 SGHRS and CDR2 YFSETQ. Trimming cost V 2 bases and J 4 bases, with 9 bases left between them. The CDR3 has 14 residues. The CDR3 loop is CASSFGGFTGELFF. For the CDR3, the DNA is TGCGCCAGCAGCTTTGGGGGATTCACCGGGGAGCTGTTTTTT.

This clonotype was seen only a few times. The rearrangement joins TRBV7-6 to TRBJ2-5, with no clear D. Between the trimmed V and J ends, which lost 5 bases and 5 bases, there was a span of 12 bases. Germline V lookup: CDR1 SGHVS, CDR2 FNYEAQ. CDR3 size: 13 residues. CDR3 nucleotide sequence: TGTGCCAGCAGCCGTTCTGGCGCGGAGACCCAGTACTTC. Its translation: CASSRSGAETQYF. Full variable domain (remainder filled in from reference TRBV7-6 and TRBJ2-5): GAGVSQSPRYKVTKRGQDVALRCDPISGHVSLYWYRQALGQGPEFLTYFNYEAQQDKSGLPNDRFSAERPEGSISTLTIQRTEQRDSAMYRCASSRSGAETQYFGPGTRLLVL.

This clonotype occurred many times. The V gene is TRBV6-1, the J gene TRBJ2-3, with 10 bases identical to TRBD1. The CDR3 totals 15 residues. In germline, CDR1 is MNHNS, CDR2 SASEGT. Trimming at V came to 5 bases and at J to 4 bases, leaving 6 bases not matched to a gene. Here the CDR3 reads CASSTGQGPADTQYF. The CDR3 DNA follows: TGTGCCAGCAGTACGGGACAGGGGCCCGCAGATACGCAGTATTTT.

In its sample, this clonotype was seen a few times. The chain is built from TRBV5-1 and TRBJ2-3; 10 bases map to TRBD1. CDR1 is SGHRS and CDR2 is YFSETQ in the germline V gene. J was trimmed by 4 bases and V by 6 bases; bases with no gene match: 8. The CDR3 totals 15 residues. The CDR3: CASNQGQGVADTQYF. The CDR3 DNA sequence: TGCGCCAGCAACCAAGGACAGGGGGTGGCAGATACGCAGTATTTT. Based on the CDR3 plus reference TRBV5-1 and TRBJ2-3, the full variable domain is KAGVTQTPRYLIKTRGQQVTLSCSPISGHRSVSWYQQTPGQGLQFLFEYFSETQRNKGNFPGRFSGRQFSNSRSEMNVSTLELGDSALYLCASNQGQGVADTQYFGPGTRLTVL.

This clonotype was recorded a few times. This sequence joins TRBV12-3 or TRBV12-4 and TRBJ1-2; D is possibly TRBD1 (5 bases). The V end lost 6 bases, the J end lost 7 bases, and 12 bases lay between the germline ends. CDR3 length: 12 amino acids. The CDR3 DNA reads TGTGCCAGCAGCCTCCAGGGACTTGGCTACACCTTC. As protein: CASSLQGLGYTF.

The table lists this clonotype with a few counts. The chain employs TRBV20-1 and TRBJ2-7, with TRBD1 identical over 7 bases. In germline, CDR1 is DFQATT, CDR2 SNEGSKA (reference sequence). V lost 6 bases to trimming and J lost 3 bases; unmatched junction nucleotides: 2. CDR3 size: 11 residues. CDR3 sequence (DNA): TGCAGTGCCGGGACAGTCTACGAGCAGTACTTC. Translation: CSAGTVYEQYF.

This clonotype was found many times. The chain uses TRBV6-2 or TRBV6-3 and TRBJ2-2; D remains unclear. Trimming removed 4 bases from V and 3 bases from J, with 21 bases in between. The CDR3 has 18 amino acids. The germline V gene has CDR1 MNHEY and CDR2 SVGEGT. The CDR3 region has the DNA TGTGCCAGCAGTTTTCGCGGCCCAGGTTCTCGTGACACCGGGGAGCTGTTTTTT. Its translation is CASSFRGPGSRDTGELFF.

This clonotype was observed many times. This chain links TRBV3-1 with TRBJ2-3, with 7 bases matching TRBD2. The CDR3 is 18 residues long. The germline V gene has CDR1 LGHDT and CDR2 YNNKEL (reference sequence). Trimming took 0 bases from V and 2 from J; bases not matched to a gene: 11. CDR3 region: CASSQDPGGGSPTDTQYF. CDR3 nucleotides: TGTGCCAGCAGCCAAGATCCCGGTGGCGGGAGTCCCACAGATACGCAGTATTTT.

This clonotype was picked up a small number of times. The CDR3 region is CASSSQSDGELFF. In nucleotides, the CDR3 is TGTGCCAGCAGCTCGCAGTCCGACGGGGAGCTGTTTTTT. The V call is TRBV7-3, the J call TRBJ2-2; the D is unclear. V gave up 4 bases and J gave up 7 bases, with 10 bases separating them. CDR1 and CDR2 (germline): SGHTA, FQGTGA. This CDR3 is 13 amino acids long.

This rearrangement joins TRBV7-9 to TRBJ2-7; 9 bases map to TRBD2. The junction had 4 bases not matched to a gene; V was cut back by 0 bases and J by 4 bases. From germline, CDR1 is SEHNR and CDR2 FQNEAQ (reference sequence). The CDR3 has 15 amino acids. In nucleotides, the CDR3 is TGTGCCAGCAGCTTAGCGGGTAGCGGGAGTTACGAGCAGTACTTC. Its protein product is CASSLAGSGSYEQYF.

Concerning this clonotype: Germline is not matched at one junction end, which may reflect a read error. This sequence joins TRBV5-6 and TRBJ1-1; tentatively, D is TRBD1 (6 bases). The CDR3 spans 18 residues. Germline lookup yields CDR1 SGHDT and CDR2 YYEEEE. The chain's CDR3 is CARSSQHRQDYMNTEAFF. Written as DNA, the CDR3 is TGTGCCAGGAGCTCCCAACACCGACAGGATTACATGAACACTGAAGCTTTCTTT.

This clonotype was recorded a few times. The chain combines TRBV20-1 with TRBJ1-5; 10 bases match TRBD1. Losses at the gene ends were 3 bases for V and 5 bases for J; bases not matched to a gene: 4. Germline V gives CDR1 DFQATT, CDR2 SNEGSKA (reference sequence). The CDR3 loop spans 14 amino acids. The CDR3 sequence is CSASMGQGYQPQHF. The CDR3 DNA sequence: TGCAGTGCTAGTATGGGACAGGGGTATCAGCCCCAGCATTTT.

The V gene is TRBV11-1, the J gene TRBJ2-1; 8 nucleotides agree with TRBD1. J was trimmed by 8 bases and V by 5 bases; bases with no gene match: 8. The CDR3 runs to 14 residues. In germline, CDR1 is SGHAT, CDR2 FQDESV (reference sequence). This chain's CDR3 is CASSPGGKQYEQFF. The CDR3 DNA follows: TGTGCCAGCAGCCCAGGGGGCAAGCAATATGAGCAGTTCTTC.

This clonotype was seen ten or more times. This sequence joins TRBV28 and TRBJ1-5, with 8 bases aligning to TRBD1. The V and J ends lost 7 bases and 3 bases, in that order; junction bases with no gene match: 8. The length of the CDR3 is 15 residues. Per the germline V gene, CDR1 is MDHEN and CDR2 is SYDVKM. The CDR3 spells CASTLGTGLNQPQHF. The CDR3 DNA sequence: TGTGCCAGCACCCTAGGGACAGGCCTCAATCAGCCCCAGCATTTT.

This clonotype was detected ten times or more. Here the CDR3 reads CSAELGTGNYEQYF. CDR3 DNA sequence: TGCAGTGCTGAATTGGGGACAGGGAACTACGAGCAGTACTTC. V and J are TRBV20-1 and TRBJ2-7; the match to TRBD1 covers 9 bases. The germline V gene has CDR1 DFQATT and CDR2 SNEGSKA (reference sequence). With 5 bases clipped from V and 3 bases from J, the junction kept 8 bases outside the gene matches. This CDR3 has 14 amino acids.

This clonotype was seen a handful of times. This chain connects TRBV11-2 to TRBJ1-1; tentatively, D is TRBD1 (6 bases). The CDR3 sequence is 15 residues long. The germline V gene has CDR1 SGHAT and CDR2 FQNNGV. V was trimmed by 2 bases and J by 0 bases, leaving 10 bases between them. The CDR3 loop is CASSLQGTLNTEAFF. CDR3 sequence (DNA): TGTGCCAGCAGCTTACAGGGGACACTGAACACTGAAGCTTTCTTT.

The chain combines TRBV21-1 with TRBJ1-2; the table's D gene call, TRBD1, was not cross checked with the DNA. TRBV21-1 is given as a pseudogene. This CDR3 has 14 amino acids. The CDR3 sequence is CASTQGQGVYGYTF. CDR3 DNA sequence: TGTGCCAGCACGCAGGGACAGGGGGTCTATGGCTACACCTTC.

This clonotype was observed at least ten times. This chain links TRBV27 with TRBJ2-7; 8 bases match TRBD1. Germline assignment: CDR1 MNHEY and CDR2 SMNVEV (reference sequence). The CDR3 totals 14 residues. The V segment lost 2 bases and the J segment 3 bases; nucleotides outside the gene matches: 3. CDR3 region: CASSLRDRHYEQYF. The CDR3 DNA reads TGTGCCAGCAGTTTAAGGGACAGGCACTACGAGCAGTACTTC.

The gene calls are TRBV7-8 and TRBJ2-1, with 7 bases matching TRBD2. The germline CDR1 and CDR2 sequences are SGHVS and FQNEAQ. The trim removed 5 bases at V and 5 bases at J, leaving 18 bases unmatched. The CDR3 totals 18 residues. The CDR3 DNA reads TGTGCCAGCAGCCCTCCCAGGGCGGGAGAATTCCTCGACAATGAGCAGTTCTTC. It specifies CASSPPRAGEFLDNEQFF.

DNA of the CDR3: TGTGCCATCAGTGAGCGCCAGGGGGCGGCTCAGCCCCAGCATTTT. Protein: CAISERQGAAQPQHF. The chain employs TRBV10-3 and TRBJ1-5, with TRBD1 matching 8 bases. The CDR3 loop spans 15 amino acids. CDR1 is ENHRY, CDR2 SYGVKD, per germline. The V segment lost 2 bases and the J segment 6 bases; nucleotides outside the gene matches: 6.

This clonotype has just a few counts. The rearrangement joins TRBV20-1 to TRBJ2-5, with TRBD2 identical over 8 bases. The J segment lost 0 bases and the V segment lost 3 bases, leaving 6 bases of the junction unmatched. The germline gives CDR1 DFQATT, CDR2 SNEGSKA (reference sequence). The CDR3 is made up of 15 amino acids. The CDR3 sequence: CSASSGGGYQETQYF. CDR3 in DNA: TGCAGTGCTAGTAGTGGCGGGGGGTACCAAGAGACCCAGTACTTC.

J is TRBJ2-7 and V is TRBV5-1; a weak D match, TRBD1 (6 bases). CDR1 is SGHRS, CDR2 YFSETQ, per germline. V was cut by 4 bases and J by 2 bases, with 10 bases left in between. This CDR3 is built from 13 residues. The CDR3 spells CASSKDSTYEQYF. The CDR3 DNA reads TGCGCCAGCAGCAAGGACAGTACCTACGAGCAGTACTTC. Full variable domain (missing parts from reference TRBV5-1 and TRBJ2-7): KAGVTQTPRYLIKTRGQQVTLSCSPISGHRSVSWYQQTPGQGLQFLFEYFSETQRNKGNFPGRFSGRQFSNSRSEMNVSTLELGDSALYLCASSKDSTYEQYFGPGTRLTVT.

The rearrangement links TRBV27 to TRBJ2-1; D is undetermined. V shed 7 bases and J shed 3 bases, with 10 bases lying between them. The CDR3 spans 13 residues. Germline V gene sequence: CDR1 MNHEY, CDR2 SMNVEV (reference sequence). The CDR3 coding sequence is TGTGCCAGCAAAAGGACGGGCTACAATGAGCAGTTCTTC. Translated, it gives CASKRTGYNEQFF.

This clonotype was detected only a few times. This sequence joins TRBV15 and TRBJ2-3, with TRBD2 matching over 10 bases. Germline lookup yields CDR1 LNHNV and CDR2 YYDKDF (reference sequence). The CDR3 is 20 residues long. V shed 2 bases, J shed 4 bases, and the junction held 18 bases outside the gene matches. CDR3 protein: CATSRHRQVLAGAVADTQYF. The CDR3 DNA is TGTGCCACCAGCAGACACCGACAGGTTCTAGCGGGAGCAGTGGCAGATACGCAGTATTTT.

The chain combines TRBV5-5 with TRBJ2-3; TRBD2 might be the D (5 bases). V dropped 4 bases and J dropped 6 bases, with 18 bases sitting between them. Germline-derived CDR1 and CDR2 are SGHKS and YYEKEE (reference sequence). CDR3 size: 15 residues. The DNA for the CDR3 is TGTGCCAGCAGCCAGGCCCTAAGCCGAGGGGATACGCAGTATTTT. This sequence encodes CASSQALSRGDTQYF.

This clonotype has a count of ten or more. The chain is built from TRBV5-1 and TRBJ2-7; D unresolved. This CDR3 comprises 12 residues. The germline gives CDR1 SGHRS, CDR2 YFSETQ. Between the trimmed V and J ends, which lost 0 bases and 4 bases, there was a span of 5 bases. CDR3 residues: CASSLGEYEQYF. The DNA for the CDR3 is TGCGCCAGCAGCTTGGGCGAATACGAGCAGTACTTC.

This clonotype was seen many times. This chain connects TRBV5-1 to TRBJ2-7, with a weak D call TRBD2 (5 bases). From germline, CDR1 is SGHRS and CDR2 YFSETQ. V shed 0 bases and J shed 3 bases, with 7 bases lying between them. There are 13 residues in the CDR3. The CDR3 region has the DNA TGCGCCAGCAGCTTGGACAGCGGCTACGAGCAGTACTTC. Translating gives CASSLDSGYEQYF. The full variable domain, rest sourced from reference TRBV5-1 and TRBJ2-7, is KAGVTQTPRYLIKTRGQQVTLSCSPISGHRSVSWYQQTPGQGLQFLFEYFSETQRNKGNFPGRFSGRQFSNSRSEMNVSTLELGDSALYLCASSLDSGYEQYFGPGTRLTVT.